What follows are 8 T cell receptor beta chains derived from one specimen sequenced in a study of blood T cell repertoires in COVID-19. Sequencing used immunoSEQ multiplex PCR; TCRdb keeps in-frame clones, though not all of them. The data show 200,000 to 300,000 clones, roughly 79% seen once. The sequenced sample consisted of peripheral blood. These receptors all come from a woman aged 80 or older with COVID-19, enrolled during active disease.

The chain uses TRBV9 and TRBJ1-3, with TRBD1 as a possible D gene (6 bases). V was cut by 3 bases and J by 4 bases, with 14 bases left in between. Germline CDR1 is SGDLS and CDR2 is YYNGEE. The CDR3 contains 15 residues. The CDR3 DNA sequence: TGTGCCAGCAGCGCCCAGCGGGACAAGGGAAACACCATATATTTT. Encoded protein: CASSAQRDKGNTIYF.

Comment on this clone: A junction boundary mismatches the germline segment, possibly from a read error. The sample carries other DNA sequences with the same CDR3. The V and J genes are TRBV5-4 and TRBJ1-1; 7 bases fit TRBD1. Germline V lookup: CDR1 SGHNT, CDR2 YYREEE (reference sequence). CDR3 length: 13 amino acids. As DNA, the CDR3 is TGTGCCAGCAGTTTGGGACAGAGGACTGAAGCTTTCTTT. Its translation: CASSLGQRTEAFF.

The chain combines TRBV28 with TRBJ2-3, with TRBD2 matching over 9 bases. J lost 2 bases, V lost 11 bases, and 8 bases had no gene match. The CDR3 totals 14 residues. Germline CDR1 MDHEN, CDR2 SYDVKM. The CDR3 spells CAGSLAGHTDTQYF. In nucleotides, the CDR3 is TGTGCCGGAAGCCTAGCGGGGCACACAGATACGCAGTATTTT.

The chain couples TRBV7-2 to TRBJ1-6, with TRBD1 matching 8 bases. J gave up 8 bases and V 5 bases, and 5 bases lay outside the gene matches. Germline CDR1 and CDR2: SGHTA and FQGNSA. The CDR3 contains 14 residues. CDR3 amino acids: CASSRDRSYSPLHF. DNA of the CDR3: TGTGCCAGCAGCCGGGACAGGTCCTATTCACCCCTCCACTTT.

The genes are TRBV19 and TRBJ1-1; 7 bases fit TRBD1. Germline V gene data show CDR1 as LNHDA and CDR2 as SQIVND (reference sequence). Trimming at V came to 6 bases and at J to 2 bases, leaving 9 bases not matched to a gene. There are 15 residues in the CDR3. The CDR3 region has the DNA TGTGCCAGTAGGGCAGCCGGGACAGTCAACACTGAAGCTTTCTTT. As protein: CASRAAGTVNTEAFF.

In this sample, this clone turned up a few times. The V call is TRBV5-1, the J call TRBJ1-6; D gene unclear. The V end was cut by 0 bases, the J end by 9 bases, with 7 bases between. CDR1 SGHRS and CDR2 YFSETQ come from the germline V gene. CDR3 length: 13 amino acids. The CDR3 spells CASSLGGGSPLHF. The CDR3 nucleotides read TGCGCCAGCAGCTTGGGTGGCGGTTCACCCCTCCACTTT.

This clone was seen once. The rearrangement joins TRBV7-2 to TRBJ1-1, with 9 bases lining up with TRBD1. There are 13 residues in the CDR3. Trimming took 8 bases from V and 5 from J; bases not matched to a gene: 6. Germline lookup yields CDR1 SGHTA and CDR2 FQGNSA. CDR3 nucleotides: TGTGCCAGCCGGACAGGGGTGTATACTGAAGCTTTCTTT. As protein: CASRTGVYTEAFF.

The CDR3 here is CASSPSGDTQYF. The CDR3 DNA sequence: TGTGCCAGTAGCCCAAGCGGAGATACGCAGTATTTT. The chain carries TRBV19 and TRBJ2-3; a possible D gene is TRBD2 (5 bases). The germline V gene has CDR1 LNHDA and CDR2 SQIVND (reference sequence). The V end lost 6 bases, the J end lost 5 bases, and 9 bases lay between the germline ends. The CDR3 totals 12 residues.